The entry that follows covers one T cell receptor beta chain sequence. The data are from a study of T-cell reconstitution after alpha-beta-depleted transplantation in children. The CDR3 is made up of 14 amino acids. V was trimmed by 3 bases and J by 4 bases, leaving 12 bases between them. Germline loops: CDR1 MNHEY, CDR2 SMNVEV (reference sequence). Unique molecular identifiers were incorporated into the prepared TCRbeta library. TCRdb fed the PCR reads into MiXCR, producing one record per CDR3 protein. The sample lists roughly 220,000 distinct CDR3 sequences, approximately 12% occurring once. The input for sequencing was PBMCs from the stem cell graft donor, taken from the stem cell graft. This TCR was recovered from a human donor who donated a stem cell graft to a child with acute lymphoblastic leukemia. The J gene is TRBJ1-2, the V gene TRBV27; no clear D gene. DNA of the CDR3: TGTGCCAGCAGTTTCGGGCGGACCCCCTATGGCTACACCTTC. Amino acid sequence: CASSFGRTPYGYTF.